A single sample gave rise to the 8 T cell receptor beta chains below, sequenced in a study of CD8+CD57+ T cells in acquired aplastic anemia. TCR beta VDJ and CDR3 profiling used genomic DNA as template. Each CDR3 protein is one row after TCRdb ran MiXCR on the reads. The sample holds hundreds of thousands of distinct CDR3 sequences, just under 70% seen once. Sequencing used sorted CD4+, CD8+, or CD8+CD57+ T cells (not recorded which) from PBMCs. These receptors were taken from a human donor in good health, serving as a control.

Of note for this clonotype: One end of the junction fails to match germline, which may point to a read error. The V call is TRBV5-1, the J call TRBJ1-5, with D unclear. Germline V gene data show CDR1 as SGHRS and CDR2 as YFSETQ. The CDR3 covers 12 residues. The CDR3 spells CASSLGLQPQHF. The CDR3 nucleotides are TGTGCCAGCAGCTTAGGCCTCCAGCCCCAGCATTTT.

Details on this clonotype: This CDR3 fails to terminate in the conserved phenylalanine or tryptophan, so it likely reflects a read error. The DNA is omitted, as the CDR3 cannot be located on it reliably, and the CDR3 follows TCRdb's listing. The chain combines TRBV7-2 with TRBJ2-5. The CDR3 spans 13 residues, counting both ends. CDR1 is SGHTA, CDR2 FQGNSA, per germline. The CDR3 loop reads CASSVTVWQGEQY.

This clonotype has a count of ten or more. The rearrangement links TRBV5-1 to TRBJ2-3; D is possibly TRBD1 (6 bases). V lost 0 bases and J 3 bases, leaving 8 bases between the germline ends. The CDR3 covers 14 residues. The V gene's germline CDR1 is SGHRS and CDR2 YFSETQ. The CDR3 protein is CASSLADRTDTQYF. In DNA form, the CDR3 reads TGCGCCAGCAGCTTGGCCGACAGGACAGATACGCAGTATTTT.

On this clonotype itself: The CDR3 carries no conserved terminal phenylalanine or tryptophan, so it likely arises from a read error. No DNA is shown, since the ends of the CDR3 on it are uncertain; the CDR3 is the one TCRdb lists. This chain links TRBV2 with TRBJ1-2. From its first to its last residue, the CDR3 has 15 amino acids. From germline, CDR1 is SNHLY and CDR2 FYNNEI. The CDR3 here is CASSSDKESPLHFAY.

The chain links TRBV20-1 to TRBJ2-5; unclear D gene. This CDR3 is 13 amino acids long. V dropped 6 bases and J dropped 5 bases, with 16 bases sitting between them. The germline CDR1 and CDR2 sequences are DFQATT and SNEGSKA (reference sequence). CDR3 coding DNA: TGCAGTGCACGGACCGACGCGGAGGAGACCCAGTACTTC. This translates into CSARTDAEETQYF.

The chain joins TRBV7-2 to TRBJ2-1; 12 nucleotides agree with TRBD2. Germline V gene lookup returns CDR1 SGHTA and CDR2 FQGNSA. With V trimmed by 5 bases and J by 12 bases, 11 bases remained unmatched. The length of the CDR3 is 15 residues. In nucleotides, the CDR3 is TGTGCCAGCAGCGTAGGACTAGCGGGGCGCAATTCGCAGTTCTTC. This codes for CASSVGLAGRNSQFF.

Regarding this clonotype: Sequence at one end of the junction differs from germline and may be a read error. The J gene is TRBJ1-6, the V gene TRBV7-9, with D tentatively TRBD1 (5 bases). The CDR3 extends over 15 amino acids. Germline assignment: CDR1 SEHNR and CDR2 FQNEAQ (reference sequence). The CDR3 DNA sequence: TGTGCCAGCAGCCTATCCGGGACCGACGGCACACCCGTCCACTTT. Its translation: CASSLSGTDGTPVHF.

CDR3 in DNA: TGTGCCAGCAGCGAAGGTCAGGGGGCTGGCGAGCAGTACTTC. Translating it yields CASSEGQGAGEQYF. V gene TRBV7-3 combines with J gene TRBJ2-7, with 8 bases lining up with TRBD1. V was pared by 5 bases and J by 6 bases, with 9 bases of the junction left unmatched. This CDR3 contains 14 residues. Germline CDR1 SGHTA, CDR2 FQGTGA.